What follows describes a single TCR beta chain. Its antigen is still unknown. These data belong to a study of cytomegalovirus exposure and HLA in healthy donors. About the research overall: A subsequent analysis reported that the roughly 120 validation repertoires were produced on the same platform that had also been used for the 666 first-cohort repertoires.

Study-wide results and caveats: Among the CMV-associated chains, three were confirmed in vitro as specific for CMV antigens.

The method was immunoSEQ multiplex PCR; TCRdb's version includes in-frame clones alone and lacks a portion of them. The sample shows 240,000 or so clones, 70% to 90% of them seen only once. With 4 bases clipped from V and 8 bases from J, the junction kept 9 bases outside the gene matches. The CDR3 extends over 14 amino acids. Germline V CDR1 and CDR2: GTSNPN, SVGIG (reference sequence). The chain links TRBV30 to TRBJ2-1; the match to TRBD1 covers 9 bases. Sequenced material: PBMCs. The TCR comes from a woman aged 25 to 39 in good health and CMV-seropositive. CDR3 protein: CAWTRQGESHEQFF. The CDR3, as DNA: TGTGCCTGGACGAGACAGGGGGAATCGCATGAGCAGTTCTTC.